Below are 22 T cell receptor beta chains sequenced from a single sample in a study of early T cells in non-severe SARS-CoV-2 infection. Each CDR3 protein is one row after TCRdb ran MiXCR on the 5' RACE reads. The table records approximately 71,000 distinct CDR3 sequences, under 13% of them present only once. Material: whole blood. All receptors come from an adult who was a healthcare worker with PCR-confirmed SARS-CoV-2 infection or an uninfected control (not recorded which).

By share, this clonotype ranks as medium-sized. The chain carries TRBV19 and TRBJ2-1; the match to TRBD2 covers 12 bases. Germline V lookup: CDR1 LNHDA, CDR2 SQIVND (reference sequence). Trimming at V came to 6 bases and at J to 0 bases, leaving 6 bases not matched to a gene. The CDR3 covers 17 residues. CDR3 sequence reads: CASSSSGRVSSYNEQFF. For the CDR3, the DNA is TGTGCCAGTAGCTCTAGCGGGAGGGTAAGCTCCTACAATGAGCAGTTCTTC.

The CDR3 spells CASSPGPTDTQYF. CDR3 in DNA: TGTGCCAGCAGCCCCGGACCTACCGATACGCAGTATTTT. The chain recombines TRBV6-1 with TRBJ2-3; D is uncertain. V lost 6 bases and J 6 bases, leaving 13 bases between the germline ends. CDR1 is MNHNS, CDR2 SASEGT, per germline. The CDR3 sequence is 13 residues long.

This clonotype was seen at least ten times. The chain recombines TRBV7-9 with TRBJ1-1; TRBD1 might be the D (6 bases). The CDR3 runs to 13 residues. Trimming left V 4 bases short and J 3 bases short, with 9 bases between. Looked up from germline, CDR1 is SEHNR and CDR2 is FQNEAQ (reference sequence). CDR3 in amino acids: CASSSRGDTEAFF. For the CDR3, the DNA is TGTGCCAGCAGCTCAAGGGGGGACACTGAAGCTTTCTTT.

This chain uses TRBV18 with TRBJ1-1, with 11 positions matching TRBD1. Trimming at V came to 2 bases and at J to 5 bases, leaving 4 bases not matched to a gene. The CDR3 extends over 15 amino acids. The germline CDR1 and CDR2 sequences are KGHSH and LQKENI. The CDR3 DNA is TGTGCCAGCTCACCAGGGGGACAGGGGGTGACTGAAGCTTTCTTT. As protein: CASSPGGQGVTEAFF.

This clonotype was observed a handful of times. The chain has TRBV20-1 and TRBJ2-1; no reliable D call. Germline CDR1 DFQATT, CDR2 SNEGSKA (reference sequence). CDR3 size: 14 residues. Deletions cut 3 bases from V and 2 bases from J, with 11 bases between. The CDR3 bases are TGCAGTGCTAGTATCCAGCCCACCTACAATGAGCAGTTCTTC. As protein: CSASIQPTYNEQFF.

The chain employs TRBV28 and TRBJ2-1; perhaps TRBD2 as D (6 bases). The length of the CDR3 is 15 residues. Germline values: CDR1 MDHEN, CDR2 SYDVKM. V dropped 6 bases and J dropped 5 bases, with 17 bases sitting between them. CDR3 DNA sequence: TGTGCCAGCAGCCTCCTGACTAGATCGGACAATGAGCAGTTCTTC. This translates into CASSLLTRSDNEQFF.

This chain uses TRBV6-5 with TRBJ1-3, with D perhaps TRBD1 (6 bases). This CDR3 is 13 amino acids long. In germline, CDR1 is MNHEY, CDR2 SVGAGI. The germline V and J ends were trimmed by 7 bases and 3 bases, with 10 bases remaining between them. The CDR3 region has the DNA TGTGCCAGCAAGGGGGACAATGGAAACACCATATATTTT. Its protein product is CASKGDNGNTIYF.

The CDR3 nucleotides are TGTGCCAGCATTACGACTGTGGGCCATGAGCAGTTCTTC. This encodes CASITTVGHEQFF. The V and J genes are TRBV28 and TRBJ2-1; D remains unclear. This CDR3 has 13 residues. V lost 7 bases, J lost 8 bases, and 15 bases lay in between. CDR1 is MDHEN, CDR2 SYDVKM, per germline.

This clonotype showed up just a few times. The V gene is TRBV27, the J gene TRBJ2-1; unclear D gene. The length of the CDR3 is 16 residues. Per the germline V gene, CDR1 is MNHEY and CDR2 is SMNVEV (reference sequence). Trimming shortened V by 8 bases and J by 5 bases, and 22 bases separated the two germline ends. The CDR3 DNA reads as TGTGCCAGCCCCTCCGGGTGTCGACGACCGCACAATGAGCAGTTCTTC. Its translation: CASPSGCRRPHNEQFF.

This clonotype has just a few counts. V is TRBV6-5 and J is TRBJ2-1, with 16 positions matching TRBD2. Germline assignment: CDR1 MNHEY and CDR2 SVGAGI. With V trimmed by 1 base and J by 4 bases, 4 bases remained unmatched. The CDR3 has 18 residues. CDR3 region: CASSYLGLAGGGYNEQFF. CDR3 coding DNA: TGTGCCAGCAGTTACTTGGGACTAGCGGGAGGGGGGTACAATGAGCAGTTCTTC.

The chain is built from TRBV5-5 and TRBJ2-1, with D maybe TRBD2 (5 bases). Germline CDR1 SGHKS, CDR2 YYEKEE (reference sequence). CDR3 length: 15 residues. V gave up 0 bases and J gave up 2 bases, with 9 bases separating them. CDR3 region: CASSLDGGPYNEQFF. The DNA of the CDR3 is TGTGCCAGCAGCTTGGACGGAGGCCCCTACAATGAGCAGTTCTTC.

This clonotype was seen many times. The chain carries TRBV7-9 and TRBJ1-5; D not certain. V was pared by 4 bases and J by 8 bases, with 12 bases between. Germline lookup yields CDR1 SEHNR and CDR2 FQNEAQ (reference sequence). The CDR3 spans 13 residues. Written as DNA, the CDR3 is TGTGCCAGCAGCTCGGGAATATTGGAGCCCCAGCATTTT. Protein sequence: CASSSGILEPQHF.

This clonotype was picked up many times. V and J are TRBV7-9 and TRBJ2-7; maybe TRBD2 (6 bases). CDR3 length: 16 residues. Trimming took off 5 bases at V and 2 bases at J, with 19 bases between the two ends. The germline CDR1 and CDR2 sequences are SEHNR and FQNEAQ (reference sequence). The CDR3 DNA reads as TGTGCCAGCAGCCCGCCTGTAGGGACTGGTACCTACGAGCAGTACTTC. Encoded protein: CASSPPVGTGTYEQYF. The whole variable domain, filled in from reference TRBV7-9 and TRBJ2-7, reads DTGVSQNPRHKITKRGQNVTFRCDPISEHNRLYWYRQTLGQGPEFLTYFQNEAQLEKSRLLSDRFSAERPKGSFSTLEIQRTEQGDSAMYLCASSPPVGTGTYEQYFGPGTRLTVT.

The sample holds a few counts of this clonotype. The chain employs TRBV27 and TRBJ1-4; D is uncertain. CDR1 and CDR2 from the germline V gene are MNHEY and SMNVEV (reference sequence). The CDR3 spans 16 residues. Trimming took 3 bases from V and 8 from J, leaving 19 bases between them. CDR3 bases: TGTGCCAGCAGTTTTCGGGCAGGAGACCCCTTAGAAAAACTGTTTTTT. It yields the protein CASSFRAGDPLEKLFF.

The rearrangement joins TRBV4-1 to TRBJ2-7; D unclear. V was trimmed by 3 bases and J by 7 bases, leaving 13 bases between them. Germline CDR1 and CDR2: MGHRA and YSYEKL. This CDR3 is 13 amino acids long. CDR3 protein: CASSQTFFGEQYF. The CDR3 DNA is TGCGCCAGCAGCCAGACCTTTTTTGGGGAGCAGTACTTC.

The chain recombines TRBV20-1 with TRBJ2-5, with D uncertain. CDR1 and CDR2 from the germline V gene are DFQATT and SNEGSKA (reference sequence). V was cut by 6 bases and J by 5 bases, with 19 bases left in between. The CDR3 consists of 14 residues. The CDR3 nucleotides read TGCAGTGCCCTCCCCCCTCGGTTGGCCGAGACCCAGTACTTC. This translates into CSALPPRLAETQYF.

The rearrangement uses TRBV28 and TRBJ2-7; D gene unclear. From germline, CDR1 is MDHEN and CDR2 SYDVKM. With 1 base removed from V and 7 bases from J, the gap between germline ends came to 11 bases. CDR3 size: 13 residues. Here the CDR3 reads CASSLLRIGEQYF. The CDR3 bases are TGTGCCAGCAGTTTATTGAGAATTGGGGAGCAGTACTTC.

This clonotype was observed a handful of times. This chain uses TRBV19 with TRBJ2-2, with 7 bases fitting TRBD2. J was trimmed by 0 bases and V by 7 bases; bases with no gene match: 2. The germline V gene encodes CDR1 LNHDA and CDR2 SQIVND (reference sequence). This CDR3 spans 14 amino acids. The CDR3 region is CASKRDPNTGELFF. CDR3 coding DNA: TGTGCCAGTAAGCGGGACCCGAACACCGGGGAGCTGTTTTTT.

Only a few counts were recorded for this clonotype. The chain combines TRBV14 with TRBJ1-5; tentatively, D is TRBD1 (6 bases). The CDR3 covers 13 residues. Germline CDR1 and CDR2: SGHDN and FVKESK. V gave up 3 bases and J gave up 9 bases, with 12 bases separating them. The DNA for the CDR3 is TGTGCCAGCAGCCAGGGATGGGGGCGGCCCCAGCATTTT. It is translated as CASSQGWGRPQHF.

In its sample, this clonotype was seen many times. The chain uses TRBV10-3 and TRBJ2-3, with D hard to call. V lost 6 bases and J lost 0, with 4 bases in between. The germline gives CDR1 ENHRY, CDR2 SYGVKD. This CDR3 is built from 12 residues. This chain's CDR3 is CAIRDSTDTQYF. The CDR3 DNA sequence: TGTGCCATCAGGGACAGCACAGATACGCAGTATTTT.

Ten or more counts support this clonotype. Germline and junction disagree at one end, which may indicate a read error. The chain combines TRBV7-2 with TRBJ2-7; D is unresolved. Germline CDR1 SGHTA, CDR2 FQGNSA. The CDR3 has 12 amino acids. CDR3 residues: CASSLGGWASDF. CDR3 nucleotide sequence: TGTGCCAGCAGCCTGGGCGGTTGGGCGAGTGACTTC.

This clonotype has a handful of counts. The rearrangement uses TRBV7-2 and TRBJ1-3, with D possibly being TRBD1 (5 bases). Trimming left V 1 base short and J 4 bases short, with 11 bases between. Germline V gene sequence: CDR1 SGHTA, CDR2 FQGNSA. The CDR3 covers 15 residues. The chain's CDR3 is CASSLGGARGNTIYF. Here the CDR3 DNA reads TGTGCCAGCAGCTTAGGAGGGGCTCGAGGAAACACCATATATTTT.